This T cell receptor (beta chain) was captured in a study of molecular identifiers for immune sequencing clone quantification. In germline, CDR1 is DFQATT, CDR2 SNEGSKA (reference sequence). With V trimmed by 3 bases and J by 4 bases, 8 bases remained unmatched. CDR3 length: 14 residues. This clonotype was observed at least ten times. TCRdb fed the PCR reads into MiXCR, producing one record per CDR3 protein. The table has more than 450,000 distinct CDR3 sequences, 25% seen once. The sequence was obtained from a human donor in good health. Some libraries in this study had Jurkat cell RNA spiked in. The source material was naive CD8+ T cells from blood, with Jurkat cell RNA spiked in. Specified subset: FACS-sorted CD8+CD4-CCR7+CD45RA+ naive T cells. V and J are TRBV20-1 and TRBJ2-7; 8 nucleotides match TRBD1. In nucleotides, the CDR3 is TGCAGTGCTAGCGATCGGACAGGGAGGTACGAGCAGTACTTC. Translation: CSASDRTGRYEQYF.